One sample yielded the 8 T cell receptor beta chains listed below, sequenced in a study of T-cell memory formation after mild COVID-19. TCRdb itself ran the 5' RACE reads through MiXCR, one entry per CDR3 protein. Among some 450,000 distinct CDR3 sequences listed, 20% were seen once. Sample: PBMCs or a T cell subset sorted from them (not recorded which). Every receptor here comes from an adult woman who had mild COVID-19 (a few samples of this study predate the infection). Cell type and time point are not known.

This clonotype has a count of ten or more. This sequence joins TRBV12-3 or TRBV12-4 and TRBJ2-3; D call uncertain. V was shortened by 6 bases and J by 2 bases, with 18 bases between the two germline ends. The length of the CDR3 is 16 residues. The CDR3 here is CASRPRTGVTTDTQYF. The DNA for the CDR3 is TGTGCCAGCAGACCTCGGACCGGCGTAACCACAGATACGCAGTATTTT.

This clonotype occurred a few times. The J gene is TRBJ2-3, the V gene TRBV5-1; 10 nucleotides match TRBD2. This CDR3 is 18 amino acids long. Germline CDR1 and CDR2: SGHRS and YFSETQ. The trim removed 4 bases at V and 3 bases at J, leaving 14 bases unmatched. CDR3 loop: CASSHQGRLAGATDTQYF. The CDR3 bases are TGCGCCAGCAGCCATCAGGGTAGGCTAGCGGGAGCAACAGATACGCAGTATTTT.

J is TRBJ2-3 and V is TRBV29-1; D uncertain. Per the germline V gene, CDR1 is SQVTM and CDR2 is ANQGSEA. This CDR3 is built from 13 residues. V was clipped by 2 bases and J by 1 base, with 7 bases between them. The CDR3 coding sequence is TGCAGCGTTGAATTAGGTGGCACAGATACGCAGTATTTT. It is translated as CSVELGGTDTQYF.

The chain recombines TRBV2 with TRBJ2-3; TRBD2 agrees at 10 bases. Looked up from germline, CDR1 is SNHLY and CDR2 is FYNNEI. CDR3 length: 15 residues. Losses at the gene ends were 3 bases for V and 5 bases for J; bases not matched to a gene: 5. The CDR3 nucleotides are TGTGCCAGCAGTGACGGAGCGGGGGGGCGAGATACGCAGTATTTT. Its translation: CASSDGAGGRDTQYF.

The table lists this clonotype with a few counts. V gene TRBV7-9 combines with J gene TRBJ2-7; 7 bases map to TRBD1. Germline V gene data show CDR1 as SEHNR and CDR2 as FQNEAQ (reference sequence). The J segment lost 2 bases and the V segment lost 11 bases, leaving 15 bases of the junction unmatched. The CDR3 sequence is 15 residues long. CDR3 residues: CAGAKTGRPPYEQYF. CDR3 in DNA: TGTGCCGGGGCCAAGACAGGGCGGCCCCCCTACGAGCAGTACTTC.

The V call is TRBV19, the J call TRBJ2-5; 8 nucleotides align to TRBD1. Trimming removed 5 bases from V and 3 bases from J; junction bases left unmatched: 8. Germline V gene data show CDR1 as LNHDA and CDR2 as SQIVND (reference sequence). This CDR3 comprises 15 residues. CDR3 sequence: CASSGSGTGEETQYF. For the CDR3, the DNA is TGTGCCAGTAGTGGATCCGGGACAGGAGAAGAGACCCAGTACTTC.

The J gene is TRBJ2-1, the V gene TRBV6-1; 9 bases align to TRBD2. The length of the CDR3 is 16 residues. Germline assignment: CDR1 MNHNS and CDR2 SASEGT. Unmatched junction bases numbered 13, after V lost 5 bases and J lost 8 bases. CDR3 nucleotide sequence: TGTGCCAGCAGTCCCCTTACTAGCGGGCCTCATTATGAGCAGTTCTTC. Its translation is CASSPLTSGPHYEQFF.

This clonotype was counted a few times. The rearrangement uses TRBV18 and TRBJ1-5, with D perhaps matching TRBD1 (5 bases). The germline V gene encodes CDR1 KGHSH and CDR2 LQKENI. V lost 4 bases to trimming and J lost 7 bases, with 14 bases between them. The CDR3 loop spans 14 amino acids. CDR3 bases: TGTGCCAGCTCACGGAACGGGGCGGGGCAGCCCCAGCATTTT. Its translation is CASSRNGAGQPQHF.